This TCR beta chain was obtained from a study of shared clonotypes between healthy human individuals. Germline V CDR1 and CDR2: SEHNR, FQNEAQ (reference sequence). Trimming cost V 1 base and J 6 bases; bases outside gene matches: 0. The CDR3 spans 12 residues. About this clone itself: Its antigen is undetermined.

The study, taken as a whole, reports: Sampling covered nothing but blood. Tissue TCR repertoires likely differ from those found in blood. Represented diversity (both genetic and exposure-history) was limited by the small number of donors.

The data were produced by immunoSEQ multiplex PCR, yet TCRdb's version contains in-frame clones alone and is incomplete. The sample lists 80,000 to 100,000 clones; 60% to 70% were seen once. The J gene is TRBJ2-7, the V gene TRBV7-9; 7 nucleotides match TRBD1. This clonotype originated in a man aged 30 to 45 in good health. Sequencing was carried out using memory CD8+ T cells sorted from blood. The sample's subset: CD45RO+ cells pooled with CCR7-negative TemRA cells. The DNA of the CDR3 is TGTGCCAGCAGCTTAGACAGGGGCGAGCAGTACTTC. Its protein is CASSLDRGEQYF.